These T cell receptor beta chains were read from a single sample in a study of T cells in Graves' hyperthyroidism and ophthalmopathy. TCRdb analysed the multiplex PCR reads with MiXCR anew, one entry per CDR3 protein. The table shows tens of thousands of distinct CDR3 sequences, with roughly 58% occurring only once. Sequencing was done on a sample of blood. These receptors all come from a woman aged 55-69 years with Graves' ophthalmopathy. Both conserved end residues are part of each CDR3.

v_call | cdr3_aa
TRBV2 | CASIFAPTNYGYTF
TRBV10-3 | CAISEGQGPYNQPQHF
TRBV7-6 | CASSSGQGGYNYGYTF
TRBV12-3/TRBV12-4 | CASSFNQPQHF
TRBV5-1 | CASSLINEQFF
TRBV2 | CASSEALRYLQETQHF
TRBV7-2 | CASSLQGPYTEAFF
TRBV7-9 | CASSLAATQGAYGYTF
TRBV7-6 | CASSLSSGGANEQFF
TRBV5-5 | CASSFTYF
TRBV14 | CASSQEQGAIGTEAFF
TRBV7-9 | CASSLAQGRVTDTQYF
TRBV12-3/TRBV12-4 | CASSAGTGNVFF
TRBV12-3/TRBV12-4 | CASSEETGAGHQYF
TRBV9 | CVSSVGVRVGTNGKLFF
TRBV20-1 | CSATDLSGNTEAFF
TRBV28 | CASRLTREAAPLHF
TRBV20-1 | CSATTPLSGRQYNEQFF
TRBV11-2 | CASSFPGPRAYGYTF
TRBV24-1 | CATSDALYNEQFF
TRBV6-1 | CASTKGGTEETQYF
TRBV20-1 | CSANDPGQSNSPLHF
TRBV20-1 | CSARADQNSPLHF
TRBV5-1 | CASSLSRISGMSSSSGQHF
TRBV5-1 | CASSLLRDGTGELFF
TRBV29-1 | CSVERSGSSYNEQFF
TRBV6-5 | CASNGNNEQFF
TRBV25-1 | CASSGGQVLTGELFF
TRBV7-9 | CASSLGGAEAFF
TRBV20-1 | CSARGDRSSTDTQYF
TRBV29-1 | CSSLGRNEQFF
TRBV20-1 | CSASRTGYEQYF
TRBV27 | CASSLSRGEDEQYF
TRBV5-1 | CASSPQAGSGNTIYF
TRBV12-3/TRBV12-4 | CASSSPTTGGKNIQYF
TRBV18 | CASSLATGTGAIYGYTF
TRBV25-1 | CASSARLQGRINTEAFF
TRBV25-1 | CASSESWGLAVNNEQFF
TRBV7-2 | CASSRDYFQETQYF
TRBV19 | CASSSGYNEQFF
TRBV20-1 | CSAQTLGTDTQYF
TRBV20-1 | CSARDLRQAGGMSGANVLTF
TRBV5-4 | CASSFEASSDTQYF
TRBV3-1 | CASSQGAEEKLFF
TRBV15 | CATSGDPPEETQYF
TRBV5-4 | CASSLGDRMNTEAFF
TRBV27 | CASGPGGANTDTQYF
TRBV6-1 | CASSQGQGDPRQYF
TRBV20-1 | CSARDVQGVNQPQHF